This passage covers 30 T cell receptor beta chains from one sample sequenced in a study of T-cell reconstitution after alpha-beta-depleted transplantation in children. Preparation of the TCRbeta library involved a method that used unique molecular identifiers. TCRdb analysed the PCR reads with MiXCR anew, one entry per CDR3 protein. The data contain about 640,000 distinct CDR3 sequences, over 15% of them singletons. Material: PBMCs from the stem cell graft donor, obtained from the stem cell graft. These TCRs come from a human donor who donated a stem cell graft to a child with acute myeloid leukemia.

This clonotype was recorded at least ten times. J is TRBJ2-7 and V is TRBV27; no definite D call. Germline V CDR1 and CDR2: MNHEY, SMNVEV (reference sequence). The CDR3 has 17 residues. V lost 5 bases to trimming and J lost 0 bases, with 20 bases between them. This CDR3 is CASSPRPPRGRSYEQYF. CDR3 DNA: TGTGCCAGCAGTCCTCGTCCCCCCCGAGGTCGCTCCTACGAGCAGTACTTC.

This clonotype was recorded many times. The rearrangement joins TRBV11-2 to TRBJ1-5, with D tentatively TRBD1 (6 bases). Trimming took off 0 bases at V and 6 bases at J, with 15 bases between the two ends. Per germline, CDR1 SGHAT and CDR2 FQNNGV. The CDR3 has 16 residues. CDR3 loop: CASSLERGGGGQPQHF. Written as DNA, the CDR3 is TGTGCCAGCAGCTTAGAAAGAGGAGGGGGAGGTCAGCCCCAGCATTTT.

This clonotype was found many times. The rearrangement uses TRBV12-3 or TRBV12-4 and TRBJ2-2; TRBD1 might be the D (5 bases). The CDR3 is made up of 14 amino acids. The V end was cut by 4 bases, the J end by 3 bases, with 9 bases between. CDR3 nucleotide sequence: TGTGCCAGCAGTTCCTCGACAGACACCGGGGAGCTGTTTTTT. Protein: CASSSSTDTGELFF.

The V call is TRBV5-1, the J call TRBJ2-5; the D is unclear. Looked up from germline, CDR1 is SGHRS and CDR2 is YFSETQ. Trimming pared 0 bases from V and 2 bases from J, leaving 8 bases between. The CDR3 is made up of 14 amino acids. CDR3 DNA sequence: TGCGCCAGCAGCTTGGGAGACGTACAAGAGACCCAGTACTTC. This encodes CASSLGDVQETQYF.

In this sample, this clonotype turned up a few times. The chain recombines TRBV11-2 with TRBJ1-1; D is uncertain. The germline V and J ends were trimmed by 3 bases and 0 bases, with 11 bases remaining between them. In germline, CDR1 is SGHAT, CDR2 FQNNGV. There are 15 residues in the CDR3. The CDR3 here is CASSFARGLNTEAFF. In DNA, the CDR3 is TGTGCCAGCAGCTTCGCCCGGGGTTTGAACACTGAAGCTTTCTTT.

At least ten counts were recorded for this clonotype. This sequence joins TRBV12-3 or TRBV12-4 and TRBJ1-1; D gene unclear. V was pared by 6 bases and J by 4 bases, with 12 bases between. The CDR3 totals 13 residues. The CDR3 region is CASSPRVSTEAFF. DNA for the CDR3: TGTGCCAGCAGCCCGAGGGTTTCCACTGAAGCTTTCTTT.

This clonotype was seen a few times. The rearrangement uses TRBV24-1 and TRBJ2-1; D is ambiguous. CDR3 size: 11 residues. Trimming took 6 bases from V and 9 from J, leaving 8 bases between them. Germline CDR1 KGHDR, CDR2 SFDVKD. CDR3 nucleotide sequence: TGTGCCACCAGTCCGGGTTCTGAGCAGTTCTTC. The encoded protein is CATSPGSEQFF.

This clonotype was seen repeatedly, ten times or more. The chain couples TRBV5-6 to TRBJ2-7; a possible D gene is TRBD1 (5 bases). Germline lookup yields CDR1 SGHDT and CDR2 YYEEEE. This CDR3 contains 17 residues. Between the trimmed V and J ends, which lost 3 bases and 2 bases, there was a span of 21 bases. The CDR3 loop is CASSWGLGDLGPYEQYF. CDR3 coding DNA: TGTGCCAGCAGCTGGGGCCTGGGCGACCTAGGGCCCTACGAGCAGTACTTC.

This clonotype was counted at least ten times. V usage is TRBV20-1 and J usage is TRBJ2-4, with 16 nucleotides matching TRBD2. With 3 bases clipped from V and 1 base from J, the junction kept 6 bases outside the gene matches. CDR3 length: 18 amino acids. The germline gives CDR1 DFQATT, CDR2 SNEGSKA (reference sequence). CDR3: CSARGLAGGPVAKNIQYF. The CDR3 region has the DNA TGCAGTGCTAGGGGACTAGCGGGGGGGCCGGTGGCCAAAAACATTCAGTACTTC.

This clonotype was recorded only once. Here the CDR3 DNA reads TGCGCCAGCAGCCCCAGAGGGGTGGATGAAAAACTGTTTTTT. Translation gives CASSPRGVDEKLFF. The rearrangement uses TRBV5-1 and TRBJ1-4; the D gene is possibly TRBD1 (5 bases). Trimming removed 4 bases at V and 6 bases at J, with 13 bases between. CDR1 SGHRS and CDR2 YFSETQ come from the germline V gene. The CDR3 is 14 residues long.

This clonotype was detected ten times or more. This chain joins TRBV29-1 and TRBJ1-1; no definite D call. This CDR3 comprises 11 residues. Trimming stripped 7 bases from V and 4 bases from J, with 10 bases between. Germline CDR1 reads SQVTM; CDR2 reads ANQGSEA. CDR3 sequence: CSERRSTEAFF. Here the CDR3 DNA reads TGCAGCGAGAGGAGGAGCACTGAAGCTTTCTTT.

The DNA of the CDR3 is TGTGCCAGCAGTTCCGGGGACAGGGGCAATCAGCCCCAGCATTTT. Protein sequence: CASSSGDRGNQPQHF. The V call is TRBV28, the J call TRBJ1-5; 9 nucleotides align to TRBD1. V was pared by 4 bases and J by 2 bases, with 3 bases of the junction left unmatched. The germline V gene encodes CDR1 MDHEN and CDR2 SYDVKM. The CDR3 extends over 15 amino acids.

This clonotype was observed many times. This sequence joins TRBV7-2 and TRBJ2-3; D is unresolved. CDR3 length: 14 amino acids. The germline gives CDR1 SGHTA, CDR2 FQGNSA. The V end lost 0 bases, the J end lost 2 bases, and 6 bases lay between the germline ends. CDR3 DNA sequence: TGTGCCAGCAGCTTAGCCCAGATCACAGATACGCAGTATTTT. Its protein product is CASSLAQITDTQYF.

There are many counts of this clonotype. The rearrangement links TRBV7-6 to TRBJ2-5; 7 positions match TRBD1. The CDR3 has 15 residues. Germline assignment: CDR1 SGHVS and CDR2 FNYEAQ. V lost 1 base and J lost 1; bases outside the gene matches: 3. CDR3 residues: CASSLETGPQETQYF. The CDR3 nucleotides read TGTGCCAGCAGCTTAGAGACAGGGCCCCAAGAGACCCAGTACTTC.

This clonotype was observed at least ten times. V and J are TRBV12-3 or TRBV12-4 and TRBJ2-2; D unclear. Trimming cost V 3 bases and J 6 bases, with 8 bases left between them. CDR3 length: 13 residues. The CDR3 region is CASSLKGSGELFF. CDR3 DNA: TGTGCCAGCAGTTTGAAGGGTTCCGGGGAGCTGTTTTTT.

This clonotype was counted at least ten times. The chain is built from TRBV11-2 and TRBJ1-6, with 10 nucleotides matching TRBD1. The germline CDR1 and CDR2 sequences are SGHAT and FQNNGV. The CDR3 extends over 16 amino acids. The V gene end was trimmed by 5 bases and the J gene end by 7 bases; junction bases not matched to a gene: 8. The CDR3 reads CASSPTLGQGNSPLHF. As DNA, the CDR3 is TGTGCCAGCAGCCCTACTCTGGGACAGGGGAATTCACCCCTCCACTTT.

This clonotype was observed at least ten times. The genes are TRBV29-1 and TRBJ1-6; 7 bases line up with TRBD1. Trimming took 7 bases from V and 7 from J; bases not matched to a gene: 7. This CDR3 comprises 13 residues. Germline V gene lookup returns CDR1 SQVTM and CDR2 ANQGSEA. The CDR3 DNA reads as TGCAGCGCGAGACAGGGTTGGAATTCACCCCTCCACTTT. Its translation is CSARQGWNSPLHF.

This sequence joins TRBV5-1 and TRBJ2-2, with 8 bases lining up with TRBD1. Per the germline V gene, CDR1 is SGHRS and CDR2 is YFSETQ. The CDR3 sequence is 17 residues long. The V segment lost 4 bases and the J segment 6 bases; nucleotides outside the gene matches: 14. The CDR3 region is CASSLQRQGRRSGELFF. CDR3 bases: TGCGCCAGCAGCCTACAACGACAGGGGAGAAGGTCCGGGGAGCTGTTTTTT.

This clonotype was recorded at least ten times. CDR3 sequence: CATSRRGLAGERTGELFF. In DNA, the CDR3 is TGTGCCACCAGCAGACGTGGACTAGCGGGGGAGAGGACCGGGGAGCTGTTTTTT. This chain links TRBV15 with TRBJ2-2; 13 bases fit TRBD2. Trimming took 2 bases from V and 5 from J; bases not matched to a gene: 8. This CDR3 is 18 amino acids long. Germline CDR1 LNHNV, CDR2 YYDKDF (reference sequence). Combining the CDR3 with reference TRBV15 and TRBJ2-2 gives the whole variable domain DAMVIQNPRYQVTQFGKPVTLSCSQTLNHNVMYWYQQKSSQAPKLLFHYYDKDFNNEADTPDNFQSRRPNTSFCFLDIRSPGLGDTAMYLCATSRRGLAGERTGELFFGEGSRLTVL.

The table lists this clonotype with a count of one. The J gene is TRBJ2-3, the V gene TRBV27; TRBD1 might be the D (5 bases). The V gene's germline CDR1 is MNHEY and CDR2 SMNVEV (reference sequence). The CDR3 has 14 residues. The V end was cut by 0 bases, the J end by 4 bases, with 8 bases between. In DNA form, the CDR3 reads TGTGCCAGCAGTTTATCTATGGGGCCAGATACGCAGTATTTT. It specifies CASSLSMGPDTQYF.

This clonotype has at least ten counts. The chain combines TRBV20-1 with TRBJ1-3; no reliable D call. Trimming left V 2 bases short and J 6 bases short, with 8 bases between. CDR1 and CDR2 from the germline V gene are DFQATT and SNEGSKA (reference sequence). This CDR3 is 12 amino acids long. The CDR3 DNA is TGCAGTGCTAGACGCGGCGAAAACACCATATATTTT. Translating gives CSARRGENTIYF.

This clonotype was counted a few times. The chain recombines TRBV10-3 with TRBJ2-7, with D tentatively TRBD2 (5 bases). This CDR3 region has 14 residues. CDR1 ENHRY and CDR2 SYGVKD come from the germline V gene. V gave up 0 bases and J gave up 2 bases, with 8 bases separating them. This CDR3 is CAISESTMPYEQYV. CDR3 nucleotides: TGTGCCATCAGTGAGTCGACTATGCCCTACGAGCAGTACGTC.

The V and J genes are TRBV20-1 and TRBJ1-3; D may be TRBD1 (5 bases). Trimming removed 5 bases at V and 4 bases at J, with 18 bases between. Germline CDR1 reads DFQATT; CDR2 reads SNEGSKA (reference sequence). The CDR3 sequence is 15 residues long. This CDR3 is CSAVHSRGGGNTIYF. The CDR3, as DNA: TGCAGTGCTGTGCATTCTCGGGGGGGAGGAAACACCATATATTTT.

This clonotype was seen only a few times. The V call is TRBV4-2, the J call TRBJ2-3; possibly TRBD2 for D (5 bases). Germline V CDR1 and CDR2: LGHNA, YNFKEQ. The CDR3 length is 16 residues. V was cut by 0 bases and J by 0 bases, with 10 bases left in between. DNA of the CDR3: TGTGCCAGCAGCCAAGATACGGGGTCTAGCACAGATACGCAGTATTTT. Protein sequence: CASSQDTGSSTDTQYF.

This clonotype occurred many times. The rearrangement links TRBV5-5 to TRBJ2-1, with D possibly TRBD2 on 5 matching bases. Trimming stripped 0 bases from V and 0 bases from J, with 7 bases between. The CDR3 runs 15 residues. Germline values: CDR1 SGHKS, CDR2 YYEKEE (reference sequence). The CDR3 spells CASSLVGSSYNEQFF. The CDR3 region has the DNA TGTGCCAGCAGCTTGGTGGGGAGCTCCTACAATGAGCAGTTCTTC. The variable domain in full, completed from reference TRBV5-5 and TRBJ2-1, reads DAGVTQSPTHLIKTRGQQVTLRCSPISGHKSVSWYQQVLGQGPQFIFQYYEKEERGRGNFPDRFSARQFPNYSSELNVNALLLGDSALYLCASSLVGSSYNEQFFGPGTRLTVL.

This clonotype was detected ten times or more. The J gene is TRBJ2-1, the V gene TRBV29-1; D ambiguous. There are 11 residues in the CDR3. Germline V gene sequence: CDR1 SQVTM, CDR2 ANQGSEA. V was trimmed by 3 bases and J by 9 bases, leaving 9 bases between them. CDR3 nucleotides: TGCAGCGTTGATCCGGCGCGTGAGCAGTTCTTC. Translation gives CSVDPAREQFF.

This clonotype was counted a few times. The chain carries TRBV15 and TRBJ2-2, with no clear D. CDR3 length equals 18 residues. Germline assignment: CDR1 LNHNV and CDR2 YYDKDF (reference sequence). The V end was cut by 3 bases, the J end by 1 base, with 18 bases between. CDR3 residues: CATSSDYLMTGNTGELFF. The CDR3 region has the DNA TGTGCCACCAGCAGCGATTATCTCATGACTGGGAACACCGGGGAGCTGTTTTTT.

This clonotype was counted a few times. V usage is TRBV20-1 and J usage is TRBJ1-3; tentative D call: TRBD1 (5 bases). CDR1 and CDR2 from the germline V gene are DFQATT and SNEGSKA (reference sequence). V lost 6 bases to trimming and J lost 0 bases, with 15 bases between them. The CDR3 spans 15 residues. CDR3: CSAAVGRASGNTIYF. CDR3 coding DNA: TGCAGTGCAGCGGTGGGGCGGGCCTCTGGAAACACCATATATTTT.

This clonotype was observed a handful of times. The junction shows a germline mismatch at one end, possibly a read error. This chain joins TRBV6-5 and TRBJ1-1; D is unclear. The germline V gene encodes CDR1 MNHEY and CDR2 SVGAGI. CDR3 length equals 18 residues. CDR3 coding DNA: TGTGCCAGCAGTTTTGGTCCCCCTTCTTCTACCTACTTGAACACTGAAGCTTTT. It codes for CASSFGPPSSTYLNTEAF.

This clonotype turned up a few times. The V call is TRBV6-8, the J call TRBJ2-4, with D perhaps given as TRBD1 or TRBD2 (5 bases each). Germline CDR1 is MNHGY and CDR2 is SAAAGT. The V and J ends lost 8 bases and 0 bases respectively, with 17 bases between them. The CDR3 length is 16 residues. The CDR3 reads CASSKRGPLAKNIQYF. The CDR3 nucleotides are TGTGCCAGCTCTAAGAGGGGACCCCTAGCCAAAAACATTCAGTACTTC.